This T cell receptor (beta chain) was identified during a study of neurological immune-mediated disorders. Findings and caveats of the study: The multiple sclerosis repertoire cluster lacked an association with any feature, whether clinical or MRI.

CDR3 length: 14 residues. The V and J ends lost 8 bases and 6 bases, in that order; junction bases with no gene match: 10. Per the germline V gene, CDR1 is ENHRY and CDR2 is SYGVKD. A 10-nucleotide random UMI tagged transcripts in template-switch 5'RACE cDNA synthesis. Every sequencing run generated over 160 million TCR-beta sequences from 15-18 subjects. Via MiXCR, TCRdb re-called the 5' RACE reads, giving one row per CDR3 protein. The sample has under 70,000 distinct CDR3 sequences; 3.2% are singletons. The sample holds many counts of this clonotype. The target antigen is unknown. Sequencing input: PBMCs. This TCR was sampled from a woman aged 50 to 60 with multiple sclerosis. This chain joins TRBV10-3 and TRBJ1-1, with 9 positions matching TRBD1. DNA of the CDR3: TGTGCCATCGGGACGGACAGGGGTCAATCTGAAGCTTTCTTT. It codes for CAIGTDRGQSEAFF.